Following are 2 T cell receptor beta chains from one sample sequenced in a study of CD8+ T cells in alopecia areata. After isolation, RNA underwent reverse transcription to generate cDNA as the sequencing template. Assay used: immunoSEQ multiplex PCR; TCRdb lists only in-frame clones, some missing. The sample lists roughly 110,000 clones; 65% to 85% were seen once. Regarding treatment: oral pan-JAK inhibitor, 5-10 mg twice daily. The sample was CD8+ T cells sorted from blood, taken at week 24, from a patient treated with tofacitinib. These receptors were collected from a human donor with alopecia areata.

The rearrangement links TRBV5-1 to TRBJ2-5; tentatively, D is TRBD1 (6 bases). Trimming removed 3 bases from V and 9 bases from J, with 18 bases in between. The CDR3 consists of 14 residues. Germline values: CDR1 SGHRS, CDR2 YFSETQ. The CDR3 DNA reads as TGCGCCAGCAGCTCGACAGGATTCAAGAGGGCCCAGTACTTC. This sequence encodes CASSSTGFKRAQYF.

This chain connects TRBV5-1 to TRBJ2-1, with TRBD1 matching over 8 bases. V trimming: 0 bases; J trimming: 10 bases; junction bases outside the gene matches: 3. The length of the CDR3 is 13 residues. The germline gives CDR1 SGHRS, CDR2 YFSETQ. CDR3 nucleotides: TGCGCCAGCAGCTTGGCAGGGGGCCGAGAGCAGTTCTTC. It yields the protein CASSLAGGREQFF.